This T cell receptor beta chain was profiled in a study of response to subunit inactivated influenza vaccine. Study-level points and caveats: Few additional T cells are recruited per seasonal influenza vaccination, authors suggested.

In TCRdb, the RT-PCR reads were re-called with MiXCR into one record per CDR3 protein. Of 500,000 to 550,000 distinct CDR3 sequences in the sample, approximately 7.7% are singletons; the top ten hold around 13%. This clonotype has a handful of counts. No antigen is known for it. Trimming shortened V by 8 bases and J by 8 bases, and 16 bases separated the two germline ends. Germline V gives CDR1 MNHNS, CDR2 SASEGT. The CDR3 totals 14 residues. The input for sequencing was PBMCs from blood, taken roughly 24 months after vaccination. This TCR was sampled from a man aged 50-75 years who received an inactivated influenza vaccine. The genes are TRBV6-1 and TRBJ1-6; tentatively, D is TRBD1 (6 bases). CDR3 region: CASFTNRVYSPLHF. The DNA for the CDR3 is TGTGCCAGCTTTACGAACAGGGTTTATTCACCCCTCCACTTT.